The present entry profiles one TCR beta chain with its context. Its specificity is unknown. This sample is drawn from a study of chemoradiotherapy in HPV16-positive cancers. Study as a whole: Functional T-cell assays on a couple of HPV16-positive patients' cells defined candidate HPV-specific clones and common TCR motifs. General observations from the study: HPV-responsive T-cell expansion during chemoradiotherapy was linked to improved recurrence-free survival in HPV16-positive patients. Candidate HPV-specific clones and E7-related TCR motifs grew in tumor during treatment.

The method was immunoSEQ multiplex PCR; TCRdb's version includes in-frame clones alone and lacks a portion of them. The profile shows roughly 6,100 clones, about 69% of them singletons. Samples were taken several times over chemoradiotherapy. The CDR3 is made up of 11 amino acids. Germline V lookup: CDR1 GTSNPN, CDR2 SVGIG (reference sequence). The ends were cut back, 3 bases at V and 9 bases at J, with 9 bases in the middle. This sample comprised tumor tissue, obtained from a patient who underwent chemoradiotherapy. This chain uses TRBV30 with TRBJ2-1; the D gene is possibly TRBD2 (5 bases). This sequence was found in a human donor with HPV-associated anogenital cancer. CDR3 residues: CAWRLGSEQFF. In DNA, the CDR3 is TGTGCCTGGAGATTGGGGAGTGAGCAGTTCTTC.